This record looks at one TCR beta chain sequence and its context. The germline CDR1 and CDR2 sequences are KGHDR and SFDVKD. CDR3 length: 14 residues. The V end lost 0 bases, the J end lost 7 bases, and 8 bases lay between the germline ends. This sample was included in a study of blood T cell repertoires in COVID-19. Turning to the study itself: Italy, Spain and the United States were the sources of the convalescent and acute COVID-19 samples.

In the study's own analysis: Quantification of nucleated cells was approximated via reference gene primer amplification. Here immunoSEQ multiplex PCR was the method, and the copy in TCRdb shows in-frame clones only, minus some. That table gives V, J and clone size, and the DNA gave D and trimming. The sample has approximately 240,000 clones, approximately 84% seen once. The sequencing sample was made of peripheral blood. The chain joins TRBV24-1 to TRBJ2-2, with a weak D call TRBD2 (6 bases). The receptor was derived from a woman aged 25-40 years who had recovered from COVID-19. The CDR3 nucleotides are TGTGCCACCAGTGATTTGGGCGGGGACGGGGAGCTGTTTTTT. It is translated as CATSDLGGDGELFF.